The entry below gives a single T cell receptor (beta chain) sequence along with its context. This clonotype was detected only a few times. Its antigen has not been determined. No much larger clonotype is one base removed from it; base qualities were not supplied. This entry belongs to a study of blood T cells in healthy people across ages (dated by TCRdb to 2014 to 2015). Background on the whole study: In model experiments, template switching captured roughly one uniquely barcoded TCR beta cDNA molecule for every two T cells. Four age groups were formed from the donors: young (average approximately 17 years), middle-aged (just under 40), aged (approximately 60) and long-lived (approximately 80). Using the same blood draw, the study looked at two additional independent replicas of 1 million unique cDNA reads for two donors, one aged 18 to 30 and the other aged 80 or older. The study measured age-related changes in TCR beta repertoire diversity using deep sequencing normalized with unique cDNA molecular identifiers. To avoid experimental bias, donors of different ages were distributed randomly across sequencing lanes. Summary of the overall study and its limitations: The long-lived group showed more naive CD4+ T cells, fewer expanded clones and increased TCR diversity than the aged group, suggesting age selection. Conclusive comparison of naive and antigen-experienced compartments was prevented by the profiling of bulk unsorted PBMCs. A strong correlation was found between observed TCR beta diversity and the percentage of naive T cells measured by flow cytometry. Observed TCR beta diversity per million T cells fell roughly linearly with age, and a significant reduction was already apparent by age approximately 40. Because the CMV infection status of the donors was unknown, age-related changes in expanded clonotypes may potentially have been confounded. Estimates of total diversity based on one million sequenced T cells were regarded as lower bounds and as underestimates.

Systemically healthy Caucasian individuals from Russia, over 30 in total and aged roughly 6 to 95 years, were included as donors. Each donor gave 9 to 10 milliliters of peripheral blood, collected into EDTA-treated Vacutainer tubes. Ficoll-Paque density-gradient centrifugation was used to isolate PBMCs, with at least 6.5 million obtained per sample. Total RNA, at least 6 micrograms per sample, was extracted from PBMCs with Trizol reagent. For every donor, flow cytometry on a PBMC aliquot measured the percentage of naive CD45RAhigh/CD27high T cells. Based on the germline V gene (reference sequence), the CDR1 and CDR2 sequences are DFQATT and SNEGSKA. The CDR3 numbers 15 residues from cysteine through phenylalanine. Of all the DNA, just the CDR3 is kept, 45 bases in frame from base 1. V is trimmed back by 5 bases and J by 0 bases, and the junction contains 5 bases that no gene match accounts for. Library generation was performed with 5' RACE. The sample was run on an Illumina HiSeq 2500. The second PCR ran for roughly 7 to 11 cycles and used a J-beta primer mix along with a sample-barcoded 5' primer. Each TCR beta cDNA molecule received a unique molecular identifier from a template-switch 5' adaptor carrying 12 random nucleotides. Each sample yielded at least 3 million CDR3-containing paired-end reads. First-strand cDNA synthesis was performed from all RNA using the Mint cDNA synthesis kit, with priming by a TRBC-specific oligonucleotide. Following uracil-DNA glycosylase treatment, a first 18-cycle PCR with universal primers M1SS and BC2_uni_R was performed on all cDNA. The authors' pipeline ran thus. Normalization of each sample was performed by random selection of 1 million high-quality reads, each carrying a distinct molecular identifier. Reads sharing molecular identifiers were discarded rather than binned into consensus sequences. MiTCR, with a Q25 quality threshold and the strictest error-elimination algorithm, was used for CDR3 identification, clonotype clustering and error correction. A nonparametric unseen species model with Euler transformation was used to estimate lower-bound total TCR beta diversity. The public sequencing data were trimmed at Q25 with fastp and processed into clonotypes with MiXCR by TCRdb, which kept only in-frame beta chains. Each CDR3 protein gets just one entry, which takes the most common genes and DNA from the rows behind it. What appears here as the V and J calls and clone size reflects TCRdb's work, not the paper's. The sample contains 850,000 to 1,300,000 distinct CDR3 sequences, 35% to 50% of them found a single time. The ten largest account for about 19% of the sample.

The sequence links TRBV20-1 to TRBJ2-7; the junction holds 12 bases that match TRBD2. This clonotype was sampled from a woman aged 60-75 years in good health. Sequencing was carried out using blood. The nucleotide sequence is TGCAGTGCTTCACTAGCGGGAGGCCCCTCCTACGAGCAGTACTTC. This translates into CSASLAGGPSYEQYF.